The entry that follows covers one TCR beta chain sequence. V shed 1 base and J 5 bases; nucleotides not matched to a gene: 4. The germline CDR1 and CDR2 sequences are LGHNA and YSLEER. The CDR3 has 14 amino acids. The data were taken from a study of human T cells and chemical hapten exposure. TCRdb called the RACE reads again in MiXCR, with one record for every CDR3 protein. The sample consists of around 130,000 distinct CDR3 sequences, about 8.2% of them appearing once. This sample's time point: healthy volunteer bleed at 2 weeks. Total RNA was extracted from unfractionated whole blood. This chain links TRBV4-3 with TRBJ2-7; 8 bases line up with TRBD1. This TCR was sampled from a male donor in good health. Some clones in this sample may be carry-over from other donors' samples. The sequenced sample was whole blood. CDR3 nucleotide sequence: TGCGCCAGCAGCCAAGGGACAGGGTTCAACGAGCAGTACTTC. Its protein is CASSQGTGFNEQYF.